The source of this T cell receptor (beta chain) is a study of blood T cells in healthy people across ages. Regarding the study as a whole: Across the age range, TCR beta diversity per million T cells fell in a roughly linear way.

Per germline, CDR1 SNHLY and CDR2 FYNNEI. V lost 7 bases, J lost 1 base, and 4 bases stayed unmatched. This CDR3 is built from 14 residues. Peripheral blood from each donor was collected in a volume of 8 to 10 milliliters. Alongside a J-beta primer mix, a sample-barcoded 5' primer served in a second PCR lasting roughly 7 to 11 cycles. TCRdb re-called the 5' RACE reads through MiXCR, storing one row per CDR3 protein. The sample has 850,000 to 1,100,000 distinct CDR3 sequences; 35% to 45% are singletons. A remark on this clonotype: Its antigen is as yet unknown.

The J gene is TRBJ1-2, the V gene TRBV2, with 9 bases lining up with TRBD1. The source is a man between 18 and 29 years old in good health. Material for sequencing was blood. CDR3 nucleotides: TGTGCCAGCACGGACAGGGGAAGTAACTATGGCTACACCTTC. Protein sequence: CASTDRGSNYGYTF.